This T cell receptor beta chain is from a study of identical twins (dated by TCRdb to 2016 to 2018). General notes on the study: To test whether fetal clonotypes persist, the study used deep sequencing on TCR alpha and beta repertoires from monozygotic twins, unrelated adults of various ages, and cord blood. Replicate twin experiments were performed at different times using different library preparation protocols to rule out contamination. The paper's findings and limits, for the study overall: Compared with coincidental sharing between unrelated individuals, out-of-frame TCR alpha sequences shared between twins showed an excess of sequences with low generation probability. Abundant cord blood beta clonotypes had fewer insertions, young adult naive repertoires showed a similar but weaker trend, and memory repertoires showed no such trend. In beta out-of-frame sequences, excess twin sharing was weaker, because having fewer shared sequences lowered the signal-to-noise ratio. Recombination models systematically underestimated out-of-frame TCR alpha sharing in monozygotic twins but agreed with sharing between unrelated individuals. Conclusions relied on cross-sectional statistical analysis, since the same donors could not be followed over many years. Zero-insertion analyses could be partly confounded by invariant T cells such as MAIT and iNKT, though diverse VJ usage argued against such confounding for most clonotypes.

Libraries came from 5' RACE. The sample was run on an Illumina HiSeq 2000. Template switching introduced a universal primer binding site; the final cDNA contained a unique molecular identifier, enabling accurate counting of TCR cDNA molecules. Specific primers in the conserved constant-segment region were used to synthesize first-strand cDNA for TCR alpha and beta chains. To control for contamination, every cDNA library carried two barcodes: a SMART-Mk sample barcode plus Illumina barcodes. TruSeq adapter sequences, together with Illumina sample barcodes, were added in two successive PCR steps. The Illumina HiSeq platform was used with custom primers to sequence TCR alpha and beta cDNA libraries. The authors' analysis ran thus. Unique molecular identifiers were extracted from raw reads with MiGEC, and CDR3 positions were determined with MiXCR. Recombination models were inferred per individual with the repgenHMM and IGoR tools using an EM algorithm. Shared clonotypes were analyzed with the tcR package in R, and sharing was normalized by the product of cloneset sizes. Out-of-frame nonproductive sequences were analyzed to study raw recombination free of thymic and clonal selection effects. TCRdb reanalyzed the raw reads on its own, using fastp at Q25 for trimming and MiXCR for clone calling, and kept in-frame beta chains. One record per CDR3 amino acid sequence lists the most common genes and DNA. These V and J calls are TCRdb output, not the study's own analysis. The sample contains under 400,000 distinct CDR3 sequences, 9% of them found a single time. The top ten hold 8.5% to 10% of the sample.

Every donor was a healthy Caucasian. The study also sequenced three unrelated non-twin adults: a male aged 18 to 29, a male aged 50 to 59 and a female aged 50 to 59. Miltenyi CD45RO+ enrichment and human naive T-cell isolation kits were used to isolate memory (CD45RO+) and naive T cells from PBMC. The germline V gene provides CDR1 SGHRS and CDR2 YFSETQ. Between the V and J ends, shortened by 1 base and 2 bases respectively, the junction contains 12 bases. Spanning cysteine to phenylalanine, the CDR3 consists of 15 amino acids. Left in the record is the CDR3 DNA by itself, 45 bases read in frame from the first base. This clonotype was seen repeatedly, ten times or more. The antigen it binds to is not known. Base qualities are not provided; no much larger clone lies one nucleotide away.

The chain employs TRBV5-1 and TRBJ1-2, with no D gene named confidently. The sample was naive T cells sorted from blood. This specimen's cell subset or site label, per the study, means: cells isolated with a human naive T-cell isolation kit. The sequence derives from a woman in her forties or fifties in good health. The sequence in DNA is TGCGCCAGCAGCTTGTGGCCAGGACCGAACTATGGCTACACCTTC. Its protein product is CASSLWPGPNYGYTF. Supplemented by the reference TRBV5-1 and TRBJ1-2 proteins around the CDR3, the complete variable domain is KAGVTQTPRYLIKTRGQQVTLSCSPISGHRSVSWYQQTPGQGLQFLFEYFSETQRNKGNFPGRFSGRQFSNSRSEMNVSTLELGDSALYLCASSLWPGPNYGYTFGSGTRLTVV.